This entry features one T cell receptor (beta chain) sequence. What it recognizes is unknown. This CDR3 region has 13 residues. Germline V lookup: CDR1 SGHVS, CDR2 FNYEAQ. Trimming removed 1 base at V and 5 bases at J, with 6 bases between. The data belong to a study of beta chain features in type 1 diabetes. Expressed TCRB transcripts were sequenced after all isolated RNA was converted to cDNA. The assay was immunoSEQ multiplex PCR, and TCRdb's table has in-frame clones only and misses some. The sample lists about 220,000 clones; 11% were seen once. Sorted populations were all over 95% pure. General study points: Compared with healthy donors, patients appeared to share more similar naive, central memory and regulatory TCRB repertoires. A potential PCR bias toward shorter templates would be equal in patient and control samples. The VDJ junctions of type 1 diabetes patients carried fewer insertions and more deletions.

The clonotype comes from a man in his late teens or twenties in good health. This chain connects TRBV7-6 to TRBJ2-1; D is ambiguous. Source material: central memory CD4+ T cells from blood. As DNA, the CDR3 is TGTGCCAGCAGCTTAGTAGCCAACAATGAGCAGTTCTTC. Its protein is CASSLVANNEQFF.